This passage covers 20 T cell receptor beta chains from one sample sequenced in a study of blood T cell repertoires in COVID-19. TCRdb's copy holds only in-frame clones and misses some; the assay was immunoSEQ multiplex PCR. Of about 170,000 clones in the sample, about 83% are singletons; the top ten hold roughly 2.5%. The sample comprised peripheral blood. Receptors were obtained from a woman of 80 years or more with COVID-19, enrolled during active disease.

V and J are TRBV3-1 (or the pseudogene TRBV3-2) and TRBJ2-7; 13 nucleotides align to TRBD2. This CDR3 is 22 amino acids long. V lost 1 base to trimming and J lost 6 bases; unmatched junction nucleotides: 24. CDR1 is LGHDT, CDR2 YNNKEL, per germline (reference sequence). The CDR3 DNA is TGTGCCAGCAGCCAAGTGGGAACGGGGGGTTTGGGACTAGCGGGGCGGGAGGTCGAGCAGTACTTC. It specifies CASSQVGTGGLGLAGREVEQYF.

The rearrangement uses TRBV6-5 and TRBJ2-7, with 8 bases fitting TRBD1. Germline CDR1 MNHEY, CDR2 SVGAGI. The CDR3 extends over 15 amino acids. V dropped 2 bases and J dropped 5; count of bases not matched to a gene: 8. CDR3 sequence reads: CASSYLTGGSHEQYF. The CDR3 region has the DNA TGTGCCAGCAGTTACCTAACAGGGGGTAGTCACGAGCAGTACTTC.

This chain links TRBV10-3 with TRBJ1-1; D is uncertain. This CDR3 is built from 14 residues. Trimming removed 4 bases at V and 4 bases at J, with 13 bases between. Germline CDR1 reads ENHRY; CDR2 reads SYGVKD. DNA for the CDR3: TGTGCCATCAGTGGAAGCAGGCCGACCACTGAAGCTTTCTTT. Translated: CAISGSRPTTEAFF.

The chain uses TRBV10-2 and TRBJ2-4, with 8 bases lining up with TRBD2. J was trimmed by 0 bases and V by 3 bases; bases with no gene match: 10. The CDR3 loop spans 18 amino acids. In germline, CDR1 is WSHSY, CDR2 SAAADI. The CDR3 DNA reads as TGCGCCAGCAGTGAATTCCGGGGGGGCTTACTAGCCAAAAACATTCAGTACTTC. Its translation is CASSEFRGGLLAKNIQYF.

The V and J genes are TRBV5-4 and TRBJ2-7; perhaps TRBD2 as D (6 bases). Trimming cost V 2 bases and J 2 bases, with 8 bases left between them. Germline CDR1 is SGHNT and CDR2 is YYREEE (reference sequence). This CDR3 is 13 amino acids long. In DNA form, the CDR3 reads TGTGCCAGCAGCTTCCGGGGGACCTACGAGCAGTACTTC. It specifies CASSFRGTYEQYF.

There are a few counts of this clone. V is TRBV27 and J is TRBJ1-5; the D is unclear. The CDR3 covers 17 residues. The V end was cut by 5 bases, the J end by 1 base, with 18 bases between. Germline V CDR1 and CDR2: MNHEY, SMNVEV (reference sequence). CDR3 protein: CASSPLGRVVSNQPQHF. CDR3 nucleotide sequence: TGTGCCAGCAGTCCCCTCGGGAGGGTCGTAAGCAATCAGCCCCAGCATTTT.

This chain joins TRBV19 and TRBJ2-2, with TRBD2 matching over 7 bases. From germline, CDR1 is LNHDA and CDR2 SQIVND (reference sequence). The CDR3 is made up of 14 amino acids. The ends lost 5 bases at V and 6 bases at J; junction bases unmatched: 6. CDR3 coding DNA: TGTGCCAGTAGTCCGCGGACTAGGGCCGGGGAGCTGTTTTTT. Its translation: CASSPRTRAGELFF.

J is TRBJ2-5 and V is TRBV2; D ambiguous. Trimming took off 4 bases at V and 2 bases at J, with 11 bases between the two ends. The V gene's germline CDR1 is SNHLY and CDR2 FYNNEI. The CDR3 has 14 residues. CDR3 DNA sequence: TGTGCCAGCAGTGGCCGACTCACACAAGAGACCCAGTACTTC. Protein: CASSGRLTQETQYF.

This clone was counted a single time. The chain links TRBV27 to TRBJ1-6, with a weak D call TRBD1 (5 bases). The CDR3 has 16 amino acids. Deletions cut 4 bases from V and 0 bases from J, with 10 bases between. Per the germline V gene, CDR1 is MNHEY and CDR2 is SMNVEV (reference sequence). CDR3 in DNA: TGTGCCAGCAGTTCGCGGGGGGACTCCTATAATTCACCCCTCCACTTT. Protein sequence: CASSSRGDSYNSPLHF.

This chain uses TRBV11-2 with TRBJ2-5; 9 nucleotides agree with TRBD1. The CDR3 loop spans 14 amino acids. V lost 4 bases, J lost 5 bases, and 5 bases stayed unmatched. Germline-derived CDR1 and CDR2 are SGHAT and FQNNGV. The DNA of the CDR3 is TGTGCCAGCAGCTCGACAGGGGGAGTGGAGACCCAGTACTTC. It specifies CASSSTGGVETQYF.

The V and J genes are TRBV9 and TRBJ2-2, with D possibly TRBD1 on 5 matching bases. This CDR3 has 15 residues. Looked up from germline, CDR1 is SGDLS and CDR2 is YYNGEE. V was cut by 4 bases and J by 1 base, with 11 bases left in between. In DNA, the CDR3 is TGTGCCAGCAGCATACGGACACTGAACACCGGGGAGCTGTTTTTT. Protein sequence: CASSIRTLNTGELFF.

The rearrangement uses TRBV6-5 and TRBJ1-1, with D unclear. From germline, CDR1 is MNHEY and CDR2 SVGAGI. This CDR3 comprises 13 residues. V was trimmed by 2 bases and J by 4 bases, leaving 8 bases between them. CDR3 region: CASSYEVSTEAFF. Here the CDR3 DNA reads TGTGCCAGCAGTTACGAGGTTAGCACTGAAGCTTTCTTT.

The gene calls are TRBV4-1 and TRBJ2-3; 13 nucleotides agree with TRBD2. The CDR3 loop spans 19 amino acids. Germline CDR1 reads MGHRA; CDR2 reads YSYEKL. The V gene end was trimmed by 0 bases and the J gene end by 4 bases; junction bases not matched to a gene: 10. CDR3 nucleotides: TGCGCCAGCAGCCAAGACTCCCACACGACTAGCGGGAGGCCAGATACGCAGTATTTT. This sequence encodes CASSQDSHTTSGRPDTQYF.

This chain connects TRBV28 to TRBJ2-7; 8 nucleotides agree with TRBD2. The CDR3 contains 16 residues. CDR1 is MDHEN and CDR2 is SYDVKM in the germline V gene. The V gene end was trimmed by 6 bases and the J gene end by 3 bases; junction bases not matched to a gene: 13. CDR3: CASSSTGSGMYYEQYF. The CDR3 nucleotides are TGTGCCAGCAGCTCGACTGGTAGCGGGATGTACTACGAGCAGTACTTC.

This clone was seen only once. DNA for the CDR3: TGTGCCAGCGGGGGACTCGGCGGGGAGCTGTTTTTT. Translation gives CASGGLGGELFF. V is TRBV28 and J is TRBJ2-2, with D perhaps TRBD2 (6 bases). The CDR3 consists of 12 residues. Germline V gene data show CDR1 as MDHEN and CDR2 as SYDVKM. Trimming shortened V by 8 bases and J by 7 bases, and 11 bases separated the two germline ends.

This clone was counted once. This chain connects TRBV29-1 to TRBJ2-1; the D gene is possibly TRBD1 (6 bases). The V gene lost 5 bases and the J gene lost 3 bases, with 14 bases spanning the gap. Germline CDR1 reads SQVTM; CDR2 reads ANQGSEA. The CDR3 contains 14 residues. For the CDR3, the DNA is TGCAGCGTTCTCTCCGGACAGTTCTACAATGAGCAGTTCTTC. This sequence encodes CSVLSGQFYNEQFF.

This chain joins TRBV2 and TRBJ2-5, with 7 positions matching TRBD2. The CDR3 loop spans 15 amino acids. Germline values: CDR1 SNHLY, CDR2 FYNNEI. V was clipped by 6 bases and J by 5 bases; unmatched bases: 12. The CDR3 nucleotides read TGTGCCAGCAGGAAATACGGACTAGATGAGGAGACCCAGTACTTC. As protein: CASRKYGLDEETQYF. Variable domain in full (rest from reference TRBV2 and TRBJ2-5): EPEVTQTPSHQVTQMGQEVILRCVPISNHLYFYWYRQILGQKVEFLVSFYNNEISEKSEIFDDQFSVERPDGSNFTLKIRSTKLEDSAMYFCASRKYGLDEETQYFGPGTRLLVL.

The J gene is TRBJ2-7, the V gene TRBV7-2; D not certain. The CDR3 totals 10 residues. Between the trimmed V and J ends, which lost 5 bases and 7 bases, there was a span of 6 bases. Germline V gene lookup returns CDR1 SGHTA and CDR2 FQGNSA. The CDR3 loop reads CASSGGEQYF. The CDR3 bases are TGTGCCAGCAGCGGCGGTGAGCAGTACTTC. Together with reference TRBV7-2 and TRBJ2-7, the CDR3 gives the full variable domain: GAGVSQSPSNKVTEKGKDVELRCDPISGHTALYWYRQSLGQGLEFLIYFQGNSAPDKSGLPSDRFSAERTGGSVSTLTIQRTQQEDSAVYLCASSGGEQYFGPGTRLTVT.

This rearrangement joins TRBV30 to TRBJ2-2, with 10 bases identical to TRBD2. The CDR3 length is 14 residues. Losses at the gene ends were 4 bases for V and 6 bases for J; bases not matched to a gene: 5. The germline V gene has CDR1 GTSNPN and CDR2 SVGIG (reference sequence). This CDR3 is CAWNYLAGAGELFF. In DNA, the CDR3 is TGTGCCTGGAATTACCTAGCGGGAGCCGGGGAGCTGTTTTTT.

This sequence joins TRBV2 and TRBJ1-1; the D gene is possibly TRBD1 (5 bases). This CDR3 is built from 13 residues. CDR1 and CDR2 (germline): SNHLY, FYNNEI. The V end was cut by 8 bases, the J end by 4 bases, with 14 bases between. The CDR3 loop is CASGVGGGTEAFF. As DNA, the CDR3 is TGTGCCAGCGGGGTGGGGGGAGGCACTGAAGCTTTCTTT.